This T cell receptor (beta chain) is from a study of breast tumors, draining lymph nodes, adjacent tissues. Per the germline V gene, CDR1 is SGDLS and CDR2 is YYNGEE. This CDR3 has 16 residues. V trimming: 0 bases; J trimming: 9 bases; junction bases outside the gene matches: 11. Samples came from axillary lymph nodes draining the breast cancer. TCRdb fed the multiplex PCR reads into MiXCR, producing one record per CDR3 protein. The data show around 130,000 distinct CDR3 sequences, about 20% seen once. This clonotype was counted ten times or more. What it binds is not known. Study findings and constraints: Tumor and nontumor repertoires were significantly more similar in luminal-like than in basal-like breast cancer.

This TCR came from a female donor with breast cancer. Some clones in this sample may be carry-over from other donors' samples. The chain recombines TRBV9 with TRBJ2-1; TRBD2 matches 8 bases. Sequenced input: axillary lymph node tissue. CDR3: CASSVEGVAGYAEQFF. In DNA, the CDR3 is TGTGCCAGCAGCGTAGAGGGTGTAGCGGGATATGCTGAGCAGTTCTTC.